These 26 T cell receptor beta chains share one sample of origin, sequenced in a study of blood T cell repertoires in COVID-19. The data were produced by immunoSEQ multiplex PCR, yet TCRdb's version contains in-frame clones alone and is incomplete. The repertoire has 310,000 or so clones, around 90% of them found once; the top ten carry more than 7.5%. The sequenced sample consisted of peripheral blood. The receptors derive from a man younger than 45 with COVID-19, enrolled during active disease.

The chain carries TRBV5-5 and TRBJ2-2; 9 bases match TRBD2. The germline V gene encodes CDR1 SGHKS and CDR2 YYEKEE (reference sequence). Trimming removed 0 bases from V and 0 bases from J; junction bases left unmatched: 9. The CDR3 covers 19 residues. The CDR3 sequence is CASSLAVVAGAANTGELFF. The CDR3 DNA sequence: TGTGCCAGCAGCTTGGCCGTAGTAGCGGGAGCTGCGAACACCGGGGAGCTGTTTTTT.

This clone was seen only once. The chain carries TRBV4-2 and TRBJ1-4; 10 positions match TRBD1. The CDR3 has 14 residues. CDR1 and CDR2 from the germline V gene are LGHNA and YNFKEQ. V shed 3 bases and J 11 bases; nucleotides not matched to a gene: 6. CDR3 nucleotide sequence: TGTGCCAGCAGCCAGGGGGACAGGGGAGGGAAACTGTTTTTT. Amino acid sequence: CASSQGDRGGKLFF.

The chain combines TRBV7-8 with TRBJ2-1; possible D gene TRBD2, 7 bases. In germline, CDR1 is SGHVS, CDR2 FQNEAQ. The CDR3 has 15 residues. V was pared by 4 bases and J by 8 bases, with 18 bases between. CDR3 loop: CASSSLGGGWDEQFF. The CDR3, as DNA: TGTGCCAGCAGCTCCTTAGGGGGGGGCTGGGATGAGCAGTTCTTC.

The chain links TRBV5-1 to TRBJ2-3, with TRBD2 matching over 9 bases. V shed 3 bases and J 5 bases; nucleotides not matched to a gene: 13. This CDR3 spans 17 amino acids. From germline, CDR1 is SGHRS and CDR2 YFSETQ. The CDR3, as DNA: TGCGCCAGCAGCTCCCCCAGAGGCGGGGGGGCCGGAGATACGCAGTATTTT. It yields the protein CASSSPRGGGAGDTQYF. Drawing the rest from reference TRBV5-1 and TRBJ2-3, the complete variable domain is KAGVTQTPRYLIKTRGQQVTLSCSPISGHRSVSWYQQTPGQGLQFLFEYFSETQRNKGNFPGRFSGRQFSNSRSEMNVSTLELGDSALYLCASSSPRGGGAGDTQYFGPGTRLTVL.

The rearrangement links TRBV4-2 to TRBJ1-2, with D possibly matching TRBD1 (5 bases). The V gene's germline CDR1 is LGHNA and CDR2 YNFKEQ. Trimming left V 2 bases short and J 8 bases short, with 18 bases between. The CDR3 totals 15 residues. The CDR3 here is CASSQLREVTGGYTF. For the CDR3, the DNA is TGTGCCAGCAGCCAACTCAGGGAGGTGACGGGCGGCTACACCTTC.

This chain connects TRBV7-8 to TRBJ1-5; D gene uncertain. Trimming took off 5 bases at V and 3 bases at J, with 5 bases between the two ends. The CDR3 consists of 12 residues. Germline CDR1 is SGHVS and CDR2 is FQNEAQ. The CDR3 here is CASSPYNQPQHF. The CDR3, as DNA: TGTGCCAGCAGCCCTTACAATCAGCCCCAGCATTTT.

The V gene is TRBV30, the J gene TRBJ1-2; a possible D gene is TRBD1 (6 bases). Per the germline V gene, CDR1 is GTSNPN and CDR2 is SVGIG (reference sequence). V was pared by 7 bases and J by 1 base, with 13 bases between. The CDR3 runs to 13 residues. As DNA, the CDR3 is TGTGCCTTCCAGGGGCCGGATAACTATGGCTACACCTTC. It yields the protein CAFQGPDNYGYTF.

This clone was recorded once. V usage is TRBV27 and J usage is TRBJ2-1; D gene uncertain. Trimming shortened V by 3 bases and J by 4 bases, and 7 bases separated the two germline ends. The CDR3 runs to 13 residues. CDR1 and CDR2 (germline): MNHEY, SMNVEV (reference sequence). CDR3 sequence: CASSFSVYNEQFF. In DNA form, the CDR3 reads TGTGCCAGCAGTTTTTCAGTTTACAATGAGCAGTTCTTC.

The rearrangement links TRBV24-1 to TRBJ2-3; 9 bases are a match to TRBD2. The V and J ends lost 4 bases and 4 bases, in that order; junction bases with no gene match: 8. This CDR3 is built from 16 residues. CDR1 and CDR2 from the germline V gene are KGHDR and SFDVKD. CDR3 protein: CATSDPAAGGADTQYF. DNA of the CDR3: TGTGCCACCAGTGACCCCGCGGCGGGGGGGGCAGATACGCAGTATTTT.

This chain connects TRBV9 to TRBJ1-1; tentative D call: TRBD1 (5 bases). The V end was cut by 2 bases, the J end by 3 bases, with 8 bases between. This CDR3 has 13 residues. Germline V gene lookup returns CDR1 SGDLS and CDR2 YYNGEE. Here the CDR3 DNA reads TGTGCCAGCAGCGTCAGGGAATACACTGAAGCTTTCTTT. As protein: CASSVREYTEAFF.

The chain has TRBV28 and TRBJ2-1; 7 bases map to TRBD1. This CDR3 comprises 14 residues. CDR1 MDHEN and CDR2 SYDVKM come from the germline V gene. V lost 7 bases to trimming and J lost 6 bases; unmatched junction nucleotides: 9. The CDR3 region is CASTPPGQPNEQFF. CDR3 sequence (DNA): TGTGCCAGCACACCTCCGGGACAGCCCAATGAGCAGTTCTTC.

This chain links TRBV5-1 with TRBJ1-1, with TRBD1 matching over 9 bases. CDR1 and CDR2 (germline): SGHRS, YFSETQ. V was pared by 4 bases and J by 6 bases, with 10 bases of the junction left unmatched. The CDR3 runs 15 residues. As DNA, the CDR3 is TGCGCCAGCAGCGGCGGGACAGGGTATCGCGCTGAAGCTTTCTTT. Translated: CASSGGTGYRAEAFF.

The V and J genes are TRBV7-9 and TRBJ2-2, with TRBD1 matching 7 bases. CDR3 length: 15 amino acids. With 5 bases clipped from V and 5 bases from J, the junction kept 8 bases outside the gene matches. Germline values: CDR1 SEHNR, CDR2 FQNEAQ (reference sequence). The CDR3 DNA reads TGTGCCAGCAGCCTAGGGGACAGCCGAACCGGGGAGCTGTTTTTT. This translates into CASSLGDSRTGELFF.

The chain has TRBV6-5 and TRBJ2-7; TRBD2 might be the D (5 bases). V was trimmed by 7 bases and J by 1 base, leaving 14 bases between them. The CDR3 consists of 14 residues. Germline lookup yields CDR1 MNHEY and CDR2 SVGAGI. The CDR3 coding sequence is TGTGCCAGCATAAGGACTCATAAATCCTACGAGCAGTACTTC. Translation gives CASIRTHKSYEQYF.

This clone was seen once. V and J are TRBV5-1 and TRBJ2-3; D gene ambiguous. The CDR3 runs 14 residues. V was cut by 4 bases and J by 2 bases, with 11 bases left in between. CDR1 is SGHRS, CDR2 YFSETQ, per germline. Here the CDR3 DNA reads TGCGCCAGCAGCACGGTGGGCCCCACAGATACGCAGTATTTT. This encodes CASSTVGPTDTQYF.

This chain links TRBV7-6 with TRBJ2-7, with TRBD1 matching 12 bases. V dropped 5 bases and J dropped 7; count of bases not matched to a gene: 6. The germline V gene encodes CDR1 SGHVS and CDR2 FNYEAQ. The length of the CDR3 is 14 residues. CDR3 sequence: CASSPGTGGNEQYF. The CDR3 DNA follows: TGTGCCAGCAGCCCTGGGACAGGGGGCAATGAGCAGTACTTC.

The chain carries TRBV5-8 and TRBJ2-1; TRBD2 agrees at 10 bases. The CDR3 runs to 15 residues. Germline assignment: CDR1 SGHTS and CDR2 YDEGEE. The V gene end was trimmed by 2 bases and the J gene end by 3 bases; junction bases not matched to a gene: 2. The CDR3 coding sequence is TGTGCCAGCAGCTTATGGACTAGCGGCTACAATGAGCAGTTCTTC. It translates to CASSLWTSGYNEQFF.

The chain's CDR3 is CASSLNLMAKNIQYF. CDR3 nucleotides: TGTGCCAGCAGTTTAAACTTGATGGCCAAAAACATTCAGTACTTC. The chain has TRBV6-6 and TRBJ2-4; D uncertain. The germline V gene encodes CDR1 MNHNY and CDR2 SVGAGI (reference sequence). This CDR3 comprises 15 residues. V was pared by 4 bases and J by 1 base, with 11 bases between.

V usage is TRBV7-8 and J usage is TRBJ2-3; D not certain. This CDR3 is built from 17 residues. Looked up from germline, CDR1 is SGHVS and CDR2 is FQNEAQ. V lost 1 base to trimming and J lost 6 bases, with 20 bases between them. CDR3 DNA sequence: TGTGCCAGCAGCTTAGGTCTCCAGTTGGAGCTAAGGGATACGCAGTATTTT. Translated: CASSLGLQLELRDTQYF. The full variable domain, with the rest looked up from reference TRBV7-8 and TRBJ2-3, is GAGVSQSPRYKVAKRGQDVALRCDPISGHVSLFWYQQALGQGPEFLTYFQNEAQLDKSGLPSDRFFAERPEGSVSTLKIQRTQQEDSAVYLCASSLGLQLELRDTQYFGPGTRLTVL.

For the CDR3, the DNA is TGCGCCAGCAGCCAAATGGGAGGGGGGGGCCAGGAAGCTTTCTTT. Protein sequence: CASSQMGGGGQEAFF. V usage is TRBV4-1 and J usage is TRBJ1-1; maybe TRBD1 (6 bases). V was shortened by 2 bases and J by 8 bases, with 18 bases between the two germline ends. The CDR3 covers 15 residues. Germline V gene sequence: CDR1 MGHRA, CDR2 YSYEKL.

The V gene is TRBV27, the J gene TRBJ2-5; tentatively, D is TRBD2 (5 bases). Germline CDR1 reads MNHEY; CDR2 reads SMNVEV (reference sequence). V dropped 5 bases and J dropped 4 bases, with 17 bases sitting between them. CDR3 length: 15 amino acids. This CDR3 is CASSPLGRRGETQYF. The CDR3 DNA reads TGTGCCAGCAGTCCCCTGGGGAGACGGGGAGAGACCCAGTACTTC.

This chain joins TRBV7-2 and TRBJ2-3; D possibly corresponds to TRBD2 (7 bases). CDR1 and CDR2 (germline): SGHTA, FQGNSA. V lost 3 bases and J 4 bases, leaving 17 bases between the germline ends. This CDR3 comprises 16 residues. CDR3 amino acids: CASSLSAGAGPDTQYF. CDR3 DNA: TGTGCCAGCAGCTTGAGCGCGGGGGCCGGCCCAGATACGCAGTATTTT.

The chain employs TRBV2 and TRBJ2-5, with 11 bases identical to TRBD2. The CDR3 consists of 14 residues. Germline V lookup: CDR1 SNHLY, CDR2 FYNNEI. The ends lost 6 bases at V and 5 bases at J; junction bases unmatched: 5. DNA for the CDR3: TGTGCCAGCAGAATACTAGCGGGAGTGGAGACCCAGTACTTC. It specifies CASRILAGVETQYF.

This chain joins TRBV2 and TRBJ1-5; 7 bases map to TRBD1. The CDR3 covers 16 residues. V dropped 2 bases and J dropped 6; count of bases not matched to a gene: 10. CDR1 and CDR2 from the germline V gene are SNHLY and FYNNEI. CDR3 in amino acids: CASSEWRQGLGQPQHF. In DNA, the CDR3 is TGTGCCAGCAGTGAATGGAGACAGGGATTAGGTCAGCCCCAGCATTTT.

V usage is TRBV7-3 and J usage is TRBJ2-1, with D perhaps TRBD2 (6 bases). CDR1 and CDR2 from the germline V gene are SGHTA and FQGTGA. The CDR3 has 15 amino acids. V lost 2 bases, J lost 7 bases, and 15 bases lay in between. CDR3 DNA: TGTGCCAGCAGCTTAGTCGGGGCAGGGAGGAATGAGCAGTTCTTC. It encodes CASSLVGAGRNEQFF.

The gene calls are TRBV19 and TRBJ1-5, with a tentative D call TRBD1 (6 bases). CDR3 size: 15 residues. CDR1 LNHDA and CDR2 SQIVND come from the germline V gene (reference sequence). V lost 7 bases, J lost 0 bases, and 13 bases lay in between. CDR3 nucleotides: TGTGCCAGTAAGACAGGAGACTATAGCAATCAGCCCCAGCATTTT. Amino acid sequence: CASKTGDYSNQPQHF.